One T cell receptor beta chain is described in this entry. Its recognized antigen is unknown. No base quality values were provided; no much bigger clone lies one nucleotide off. Systemically healthy Caucasian individuals from Russia, some 38 in total and aged about 6 to 95 years, were included as donors. Around 10 milliliters of peripheral blood were collected from each donor into EDTA-treated Vacutainer tubes. Ficoll-Paque density-gradient centrifugation was used to isolate PBMCs, with at least 6.5 million per sample. Trizol reagent was used to extract total RNA from PBMCs, with at least 5 micrograms per sample. The percentages of naive CD45RAhigh/CD27high T cells were determined by flow cytometry on a PBMC aliquot from every donor. From V the trimming removes 6 bases and from J it removes 7 bases, while the gene matches leave 7 bases of the junction unaccounted for. There are 14 amino acids in the CDR3, from cysteine to phenylalanine inclusive. This entry keeps only the CDR3 DNA: 42 bases, framed from base 1. CDR1 MNHEY and CDR2 SMNVEV were looked up in the germline V gene (reference sequence).

The method behind the library was 5' RACE. Sequenced using an Illumina HiSeq 2500. A second roughly 7 to 11 cycle PCR used a sample-barcoded 5' primer and a J-beta primer mix. A unique molecular identifier was introduced onto each TCR beta cDNA molecule by a template-switch 5' adaptor carrying 12 random nucleotides. Each sample yielded at least 2.5 million CDR3-containing paired-end reads. First-strand cDNA was synthesized from all RNA with the Mint cDNA synthesis kit, primed by a TRBC-specific oligonucleotide. All cDNA was treated with uracil-DNA glycosylase and then went through a first 18-cycle PCR with the universal primers M1SS and BC2_uni_R. In the source study's methods: For normalization, 1 million high-quality reads were randomly selected from each sample, with every read carrying a distinct molecular identifier. Reads sharing molecular identifiers were discarded rather than binned into consensus sequences. MiTCR, set to a Q25 quality threshold and the strictest error-elimination algorithm, was used for CDR3 identification, clonotype clustering and error correction. A nonparametric unseen species model with Euler transformation was used to estimate lower-bound total TCR beta diversity. Through fastp at Q25 and MiXCR, TCRdb rebuilt clones from the public reads, retaining in-frame beta chains. Each CDR3 protein appears once, grouped with its most common genes and DNA. These V and J calls are TCRdb output, not the study's own analysis. For this sample there are about 1.5 million distinct CDR3 sequences; about 42% appear just once. The ten largest clones represent over 3.5% of the sample.

This specimen belongs to a study of blood T cells in healthy people across ages (dated by TCRdb to the mid-2010s). In terms of the full investigation: Template switching captured roughly one uniquely barcoded TCR beta cDNA molecule per two T cells in model experiments. Using deep sequencing normalized with unique cDNA molecular identifiers, the study measured how TCR beta repertoire diversity changes with age. The donors were divided into four age groups: young (average approximately 16 years), middle-aged (under 40), aged (approximately 62) and long-lived (about 90). Donors of different ages were randomly distributed across sequencing lanes to avoid experimental bias. Two additional independent replicas of 1 million unique cDNA reads from the same blood draw were analyzed for two donors (one aged 18 to 30 and one aged 80 or older).

Broader findings and caveats from the paper: Estimates of total diversity based on one million sequenced T cells were regarded as lower bounds and as underestimates. The percentage of naive T cells measured by flow cytometry correlated strongly with observed TCR beta diversity. Because profiling used bulk unsorted PBMCs, naive and antigen-experienced compartments could not be compared conclusively. The CMV infection status of donors was not known, potentially confounding age-related changes in expanded clonotypes. Compared with the aged group, more naive CD4+ T cells, fewer expanded clones and increased TCR diversity were shown by the long-lived group, suggesting age selection. As age increased, observed TCR beta diversity per million T cells dropped in a roughly linear way, and a significant reduction was already evident by age 40.

Sequencing was carried out using blood. The rearranged segments are TRBV27 and TRBJ1-2, with 11 bases aligning to TRBD1. This clonotype was sampled from a woman between 18 and 29 years old in good health. Here the CDR3 is given as CASRRPGQGGGYTF. The bases read TGTGCCAGCAGGCGCCCGGGACAGGGGGGTGGCTACACCTTC.